This TCR beta chain appears in the sequencing data of a study of T cell changes during pregnancy in multiple sclerosis. Measured with immunoSEQ multiplex PCR; TCRdb has only the in-frame clones, and not every one. The table shows about 130,000 clones, with about 95% occurring only once. This clone was seen a single time. This CDR3 contains 15 residues. Germline CDR1 reads LNHDA; CDR2 reads SQIVND (reference sequence). Trimming took 8 bases from V and 3 from J; bases not matched to a gene: 7. V and J are TRBV19 and TRBJ2-2, with 9 bases identical to TRBD1. Source: peripheral blood, taken after pregnancy. This clonotype originated in a female donor with multiple sclerosis, enrolled in a pregnancy study. This CDR3 is CASQLGQGHTGELFF. CDR3 bases: TGTGCCAGTCAATTGGGACAGGGCCACACCGGGGAGCTGTTTTTT.